Presented here are 23 T cell receptor beta chains from one specimen sequenced in a study of post-analysis software for immune sequencing data. Study-level results: There were five TRBV segments more frequent in patients than controls, and TRBV5-6, TRBV5-1 and TRBV20-1 were among them.

Tagging with unique molecular identifiers was a feature of the TCR beta cDNA libraries. MiXCR was run by TCRdb on the PCR reads, yielding one entry per CDR3 protein. The sample includes roughly 400,000 distinct CDR3 sequences, 30% to 45% of them seen just once. Antigen specificity for these receptors is unknown. The sequenced material came from blood. Receptors originate from a girl aged 2 to 9 with multiple sclerosis.

The rearrangement links TRBV15 to TRBJ2-7; tentatively, D is TRBD1 (6 bases). CDR1 and CDR2 (germline): LNHNV, YYDKDF (reference sequence). Trimming took off 5 bases at V and 0 bases at J, with 14 bases between the two ends. The CDR3 is made up of 15 amino acids. The CDR3 DNA reads as TGTGCCACCAGCTGGTCCGGGACACTCTCCTACGAGCAGTACTTC. As protein: CATSWSGTLSYEQYF.

This sequence joins TRBV4-3 and TRBJ1-2, with unresolved D. Germline CDR1 reads LGHNA; CDR2 reads YSLEER. The CDR3 loop spans 14 amino acids. With 4 bases removed from V and 2 bases from J, the gap between germline ends came to 11 bases. The CDR3, as DNA: TGCGCCAGCAGCCCCTTGGGAGCGAACTATGGCTACACCTTC. Protein: CASSPLGANYGYTF.

V is TRBV5-1 and J is TRBJ1-6; D ambiguous. Trimming took off 2 bases at V and 0 bases at J, with 9 bases between the two ends. The germline CDR1 and CDR2 sequences are SGHRS and YFSETQ. CDR3 length: 16 amino acids. CDR3 coding DNA: TGCGCCAGCAGCTTCCGTGGGAGCTCCTATAATTCACCCCTCCACTTT. The encoded protein is CASSFRGSSYNSPLHF.

Turning to this clonotype: The junction does not match germline at one end; this may be a read error. This sequence joins TRBV12-3 or TRBV12-4 and TRBJ2-7, with D perhaps matching TRBD1 or TRBD2 (5 bases each). The CDR3 contains 13 residues. The CDR3 is CASTRGLFYGQYF. DNA of the CDR3: TGTGCCAGCACGAGGGGCTTATTCTACGGGCAGTACTTC.

The genes are TRBV19 and TRBJ2-5; D may be TRBD1 or TRBD2 (5 bases each). The end of the DNA is better explained by TRBJ2-4, so the J call may be wrong. This CDR3 contains 17 residues. The germline V gene has CDR1 LNHDA and CDR2 SQIVND (reference sequence). The CDR3 loop is CASSIEGPVVGRDIQYF. The CDR3 DNA reads TGTGCCAGTAGTATTGAGGGGCCCGTAGTGGGGAGAGACATTCAGTACTTC.

This clonotype was picked up many times. This chain uses TRBV4-1 with TRBJ2-5; 7 nucleotides line up with TRBD2. Per the germline V gene, CDR1 is MGHRA and CDR2 is YSYEKL. The CDR3 extends over 14 amino acids. Losses at the gene ends were 4 bases for V and 2 bases for J; bases not matched to a gene: 4. DNA for the CDR3: TGCGCCAGCAGCCGGGAGGGAACTCAAGAGACCCAGTACTTC. The encoded protein is CASSREGTQETQYF.

This clonotype was counted ten times or more. The J gene is TRBJ2-5, the V gene TRBV7-8, with 8 bases identical to TRBD1. The CDR3 is made up of 14 amino acids. V shed 4 bases, J shed 4 bases, and the junction held 5 bases outside the gene matches. Germline V gene data show CDR1 as SGHVS and CDR2 as FQNEAQ. CDR3 sequence (DNA): TGTGCCAGCAGCTCAAACAGGGGGATAGAGACCCAGTACTTC. Translating it yields CASSSNRGIETQYF. The full variable domain, rest sourced from reference TRBV7-8 and TRBJ2-5, is GAGVSQSPRYKVAKRGQDVALRCDPISGHVSLFWYQQALGQGPEFLTYFQNEAQLDKSGLPSDRFFAERPEGSVSTLKIQRTQQEDSAVYLCASSSNRGIETQYFGPGTRLLVL.

This clonotype showed up just a few times. The chain couples TRBV6-5 to TRBJ1-4; a weak D match, TRBD1 (5 bases). The CDR3 runs to 16 residues. Germline V lookup: CDR1 MNHEY, CDR2 SVGAGI. The V end lost 6 bases, the J end lost 6 bases, and 20 bases lay between the germline ends. The CDR3 loop reads CASSPHYGTVDEKLFF. For the CDR3, the DNA is TGTGCCAGCAGCCCACATTACGGGACCGTGGATGAAAAACTGTTTTTT.

The rearrangement uses TRBV6-5 and TRBJ2-1, with D hard to call. Per the germline V gene, CDR1 is MNHEY and CDR2 is SVGAGI. The CDR3 length is 14 residues. V gave up 5 bases and J gave up 4 bases, with 12 bases separating them. The CDR3 loop reads CASSPPFGYNEQFF. In nucleotides, the CDR3 is TGTGCCAGCAGTCCTCCTTTTGGATACAATGAGCAGTTCTTC.

The chain recombines TRBV28 with TRBJ2-3; 8 bases map to TRBD1. The V gene end was trimmed by 5 bases and the J gene end by 0 bases; junction bases not matched to a gene: 4. The length of the CDR3 is 15 residues. In germline, CDR1 is MDHEN, CDR2 SYDVKM. Written as DNA, the CDR3 is TGTGCCAGCAGTCTAAGACAGGGGAGCACAGATACGCAGTATTTT. Amino acid sequence: CASSLRQGSTDTQYF.

The gene calls are TRBV12-3 or TRBV12-4 and TRBJ1-5; D gene uncertain. V shed 3 bases and J shed 7 bases, with 7 bases lying between them. The CDR3 totals 12 residues. The CDR3 nucleotides read TGTGCCAGCAGTTTTTTGGGGCAGCCCCAGCATTTT. Its protein is CASSFLGQPQHF.

The rearrangement links TRBV14 to TRBJ2-3; TRBD1 agrees at 7 bases. Germline V gives CDR1 SGHDN, CDR2 FVKESK. This CDR3 is 15 amino acids long. V shed 6 bases and J 10 bases; nucleotides not matched to a gene: 16. The CDR3 loop reads CASSPFSGGVDPQYF. CDR3 in DNA: TGTGCCAGCAGTCCTTTTTCAGGGGGAGTCGATCCGCAGTATTTT.

This chain connects TRBV12-3 or TRBV12-4 to TRBJ2-1; tentative D call: TRBD2 (5 bases). The CDR3 is 16 residues long. Deletions cut 6 bases from V and 7 bases from J, with 22 bases between. CDR3 coding DNA: TGTGCCAGCAGCCCGGGTGGGAGAGTTGGACGAAATGAGCAGTTCTTC. It encodes CASSPGGRVGRNEQFF.

This clonotype was seen a few times. This chain joins TRBV5-1 and TRBJ2-3; D possibly corresponds to TRBD2 (6 bases). Trimming stripped 3 bases from V and 4 bases from J, with 12 bases between. The CDR3 contains 14 residues. Germline V CDR1 and CDR2: SGHRS, YFSETQ. The CDR3: CASSSGTFPDTQYF. The CDR3 DNA sequence: TGCGCCAGCAGCTCCGGGACTTTCCCAGATACGCAGTATTTT.

The gene calls are TRBV20-1 and TRBJ2-3, with TRBD2 matching over 9 bases. Germline CDR1 and CDR2: DFQATT and SNEGSKA (reference sequence). This CDR3 is built from 16 residues. V shed 2 bases, J shed 1 base, and the junction held 7 bases outside the gene matches. The CDR3 sequence: CSARPVKRGGTDTQYF. As DNA, the CDR3 is TGCAGTGCTAGACCCGTGAAGCGGGGGGGCACAGATACGCAGTATTTT.

This clonotype appeared a few times. This chain uses TRBV29-1 with TRBJ2-7; TRBD1 aligns across 8 bases. The CDR3 is 14 residues long. CDR1 is SQVTM and CDR2 is ANQGSEA in the germline V gene. Germline trimming cut 3 bases from V and 4 bases from J; bases unmatched to any gene: 8. The CDR3 bases are TGCAGCGTTGACGGCCTGGGGACAGGATACGAGCAGTACTTC. This translates into CSVDGLGTGYEQYF.

Turning to this clonotype: At one end the junction does not follow the germline gene, possibly because of a read error. The chain joins TRBV10-3 to TRBJ2-1; D perhaps matches TRBD2 (6 bases). This CDR3 is 16 amino acids long. In germline, CDR1 is ENHRY, CDR2 SYGVKD. The DNA for the CDR3 is TGTGCCATCAGTGAGACGGGACTTCCTCCATACAACGAGCAGTTCTTC. Amino acid sequence: CAISETGLPPYNEQFF.

This chain uses TRBV5-1 with TRBJ2-1; 12 nucleotides align to TRBD2. Looked up from germline, CDR1 is SGHRS and CDR2 is YFSETQ. The junction had 4 bases not matched to a gene; V was cut back by 1 base and J by 5 bases. The CDR3 runs to 16 residues. Here the CDR3 reads CASSLTSGGSDNEQFF. The CDR3 DNA reads as TGCGCCAGCAGCTTGACTAGCGGGGGGTCAGACAATGAGCAGTTCTTC.

V gene TRBV11-2 combines with J gene TRBJ1-2; D unclear. The V end was cut by 5 bases, the J end by 0 bases, with 10 bases between. CDR1 and CDR2 (germline): SGHAT, FQNNGV. The CDR3 is made up of 14 amino acids. CDR3 protein: CASSPLVPNYGYTF. The DNA for the CDR3 is TGTGCCAGCAGCCCGCTTGTCCCTAACTATGGCTACACCTTC.

This clonotype appeared a few times. Here the CDR3 DNA reads TGCAGCGTTGGAGTTTGGAGCCCTAGCTCCTACAATGAGCAGTTCTTC. It is translated as CSVGVWSPSSYNEQFF. V is TRBV29-1 and J is TRBJ2-1; D is ambiguous. This CDR3 region has 16 residues. Trimming removed 4 bases at V and 0 bases at J, with 16 bases between. CDR1 and CDR2 from the germline V gene are SQVTM and ANQGSEA.

The chain combines TRBV7-8 with TRBJ1-4; D remains ambiguous. This CDR3 has 17 residues. The V gene's germline CDR1 is SGHVS and CDR2 FQNEAQ. The ends were cut back, 0 bases at V and 4 bases at J, with 15 bases in the middle. CDR3 coding DNA: TGTGCCAGCAGCTTAGCTCGTCTGTGGGAGCGTAATGAAAAACTGTTTTTT. Its translation: CASSLARLWERNEKLFF.

The V gene is TRBV28, the J gene TRBJ2-1; the D is unclear. This CDR3 has 13 amino acids. Trimming left V 2 bases short and J 9 bases short, with 11 bases between. Germline CDR1 and CDR2: MDHEN and SYDVKM. The CDR3 DNA reads TGTGCCAGCAGTTTAGTTGGCGGCGGTGAGCAGTTCTTC. Protein product: CASSLVGGGEQFF.

V and J are TRBV6-5 and TRBJ2-1, with 7 bases matching TRBD2. V lost 5 bases, J lost 1 base, and 8 bases stayed unmatched. Germline CDR1 MNHEY, CDR2 SVGAGI. The CDR3 spans 16 residues. Here the CDR3 DNA reads TGTGCCAGCAGTCCAATAGCGGGTTTGTCCTACAATGAGCAGTTCTTC. This encodes CASSPIAGLSYNEQFF.